This entry lists 4 T cell receptor beta chains sequenced from one sample in a study of control samples from healthy donors and cancer patients (dated by TCRdb to the early 2020s). Receptor libraries were prepared by the immunoSEQ multiplex PCR assay. TCRdb stores this immuneACCESS table with in-frame sequences only. Part of the clones is absent; in the studies checked, under half of the shortfall reflects unresolved V genes, and no reason is known for the rest. This sample lists 65,000 to 90,000 clones; 89% were detected once. Approximately 9.4% of the sample is in the top ten clones. The sample taken for sequencing was PBMCs. These receptors were collected from a woman in her forties or fifties with colorectal cancer.

V usage is TRBV29-1 and J usage is TRBJ1-1, with unresolved D. From germline, CDR1 is SQVTM and CDR2 ANQGSEA. V was clipped by 6 bases and J by 2 bases, with 10 bases between them. CDR3 length: 12 amino acids. CDR3: CSVRTRNTEAFF. CDR3 DNA: TGCAGCGTACGAACACGAAACACTGAAGCTTTCTTT. Full variable domain (remainder filled in from reference TRBV29-1 and TRBJ1-1): SAVISQKPSRDICQRGTSLTIQCQVDSQVTMMFWYRQQPGQSLTLIATANQGSEATYESGFVIDKFPISRPNLTFSTLTVSNMSPEDSSIYLCSVRTRNTEAFFGQGTRLTVV.

V and J are TRBV10-3 and TRBJ1-3; D gene uncertain. Germline CDR1 ENHRY, CDR2 SYGVKD. Trimming stripped 9 bases from V and 0 bases from J, with 9 bases between. The CDR3 sequence is 13 residues long. The CDR3 coding sequence is TGTGCCATACGCCCCCCCTCTGGAAACACCATATATTTT. This gives the protein CAIRPPSGNTIYF.

The chain has TRBV7-2 and TRBJ2-5; TRBD2 matches at 11 bases. Germline lookup yields CDR1 SGHTA and CDR2 FQGNSA. V was clipped by 7 bases and J by 10 bases; unmatched bases: 17. This CDR3 has 16 amino acids. Written as DNA, the CDR3 is TGTGCCAGCAACCCTACTAGCGGGGGCAACCGGGGGGTCCAGTACTTC. It translates to CASNPTSGGNRGVQYF.

The V and J genes are TRBV9 and TRBJ1-1; possibly TRBD1 for D (6 bases). CDR3 length: 14 amino acids. Germline V lookup: CDR1 SGDLS, CDR2 YYNGEE. V dropped 4 bases and J dropped 0 bases, with 10 bases sitting between them. CDR3 protein: CASSPTGLNTEAFF. CDR3 bases: TGTGCCAGCAGCCCCACAGGGCTGAACACTGAAGCTTTCTTT. Together with reference TRBV9 and TRBJ1-1, the CDR3 gives the full variable domain: DSGVTQTPKHLITATGQRVTLRCSPRSGDLSVYWYQQSLDQGLQFLIQYYNGEERAKGNILERFSAQQFPDLHSELNLSSLELGDSALYFCASSPTGLNTEAFFGQGTRLTVV.